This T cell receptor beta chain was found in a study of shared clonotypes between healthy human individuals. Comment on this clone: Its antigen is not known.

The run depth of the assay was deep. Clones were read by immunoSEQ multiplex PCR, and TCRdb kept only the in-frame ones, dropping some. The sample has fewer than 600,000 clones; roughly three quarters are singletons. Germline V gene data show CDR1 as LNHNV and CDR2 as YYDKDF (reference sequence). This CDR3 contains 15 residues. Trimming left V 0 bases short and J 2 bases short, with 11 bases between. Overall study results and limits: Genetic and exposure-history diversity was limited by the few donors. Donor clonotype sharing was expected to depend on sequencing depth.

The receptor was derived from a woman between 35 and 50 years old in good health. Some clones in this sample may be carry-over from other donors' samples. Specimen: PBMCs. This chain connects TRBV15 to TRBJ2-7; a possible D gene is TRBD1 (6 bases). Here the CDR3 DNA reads TGTGCCACCAGCAGAGAGGCGGACAGCGCCTACGAGCAGTACTTC. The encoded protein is CATSREADSAYEQYF.